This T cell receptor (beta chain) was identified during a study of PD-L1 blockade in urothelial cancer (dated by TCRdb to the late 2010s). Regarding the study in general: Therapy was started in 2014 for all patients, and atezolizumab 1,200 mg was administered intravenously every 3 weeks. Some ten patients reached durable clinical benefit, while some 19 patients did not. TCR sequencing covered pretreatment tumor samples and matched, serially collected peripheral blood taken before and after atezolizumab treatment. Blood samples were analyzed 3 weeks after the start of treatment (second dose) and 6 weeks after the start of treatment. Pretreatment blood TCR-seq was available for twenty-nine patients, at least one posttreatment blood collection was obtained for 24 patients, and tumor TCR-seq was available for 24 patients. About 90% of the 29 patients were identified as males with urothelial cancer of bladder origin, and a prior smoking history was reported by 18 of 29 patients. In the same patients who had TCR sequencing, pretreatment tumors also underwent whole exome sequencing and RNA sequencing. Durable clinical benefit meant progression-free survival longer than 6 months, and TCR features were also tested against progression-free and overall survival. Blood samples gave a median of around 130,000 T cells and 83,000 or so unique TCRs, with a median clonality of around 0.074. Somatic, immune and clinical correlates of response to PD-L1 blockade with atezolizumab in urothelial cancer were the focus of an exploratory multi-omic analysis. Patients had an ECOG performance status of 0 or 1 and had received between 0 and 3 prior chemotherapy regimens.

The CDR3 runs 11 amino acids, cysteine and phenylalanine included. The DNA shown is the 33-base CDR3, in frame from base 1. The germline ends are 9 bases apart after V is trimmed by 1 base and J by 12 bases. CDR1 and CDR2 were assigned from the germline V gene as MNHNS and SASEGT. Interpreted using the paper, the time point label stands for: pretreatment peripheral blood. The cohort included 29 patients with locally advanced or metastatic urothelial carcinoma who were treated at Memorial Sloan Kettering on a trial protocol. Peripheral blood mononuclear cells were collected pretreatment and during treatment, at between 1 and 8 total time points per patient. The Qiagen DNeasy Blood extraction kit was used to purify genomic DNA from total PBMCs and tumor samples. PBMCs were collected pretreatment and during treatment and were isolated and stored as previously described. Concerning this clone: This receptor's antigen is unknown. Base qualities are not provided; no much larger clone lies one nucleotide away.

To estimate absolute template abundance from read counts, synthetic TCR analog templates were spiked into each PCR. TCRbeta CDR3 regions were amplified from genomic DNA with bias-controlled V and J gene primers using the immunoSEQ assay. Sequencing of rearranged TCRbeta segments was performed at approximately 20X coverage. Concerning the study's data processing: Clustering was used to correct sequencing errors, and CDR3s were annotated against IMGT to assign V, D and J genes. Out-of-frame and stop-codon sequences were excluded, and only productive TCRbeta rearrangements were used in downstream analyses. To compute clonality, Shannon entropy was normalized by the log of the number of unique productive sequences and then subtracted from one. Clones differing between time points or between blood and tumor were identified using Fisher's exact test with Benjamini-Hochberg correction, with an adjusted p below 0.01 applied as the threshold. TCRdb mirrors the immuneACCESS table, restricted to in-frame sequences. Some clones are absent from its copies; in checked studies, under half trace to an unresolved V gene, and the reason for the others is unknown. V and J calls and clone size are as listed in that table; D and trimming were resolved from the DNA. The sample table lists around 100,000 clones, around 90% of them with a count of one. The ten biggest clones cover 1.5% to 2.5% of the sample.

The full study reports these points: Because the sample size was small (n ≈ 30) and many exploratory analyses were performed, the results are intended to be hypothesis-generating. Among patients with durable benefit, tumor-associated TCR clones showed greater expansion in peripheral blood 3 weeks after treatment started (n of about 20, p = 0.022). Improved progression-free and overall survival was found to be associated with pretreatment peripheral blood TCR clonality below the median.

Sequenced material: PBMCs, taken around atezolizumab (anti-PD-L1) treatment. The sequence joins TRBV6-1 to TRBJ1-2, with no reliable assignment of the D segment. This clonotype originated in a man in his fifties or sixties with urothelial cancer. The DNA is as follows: TGTGCCAGCAGTGAAGGGCCGCTCAACACCTTC. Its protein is CASSEGPLNTF.